A single sample is the source of the 32 T cell receptor beta chains below, sequenced in a study of CD8+CD57+ T cells in acquired aplastic anemia. Both TCR beta VDJ combination and CDR3 sequence profiling were carried out. Genomic DNA was the template for this profiling. Via MiXCR, TCRdb re-called the reads, giving one row per CDR3 protein. The sample includes 200,000 or so distinct CDR3 sequences, roughly 64% seen only once; the top ten take approximately 44%. Material: sorted CD4+, CD8+, or CD8+CD57+ T cells (not recorded which) from PBMCs. The origin of the receptors is a human donor with severe aplastic anemia or a healthy control (not recorded which).

The chain has TRBV7-2 and TRBJ1-1; D unclear. Germline loops: CDR1 SGHTA, CDR2 FQGNSA. V lost 1 base, J lost 4 bases, and 10 bases lay in between. The CDR3 has 14 amino acids. The CDR3 sequence is CASSLVLGATEAFF. CDR3 DNA sequence: TGTGCCAGCAGCTTAGTCCTGGGTGCCACTGAAGCTTTCTTT. The full variable domain, with the rest looked up from reference TRBV7-2 and TRBJ1-1, is GAGVSQSPSNKVTEKGKDVELRCDPISGHTALYWYRQSLGQGLEFLIYFQGNSAPDKSGLPSDRFSAERTGGSVSTLTIQRTQQEDSAVYLCASSLVLGATEAFFGQGTRLTVV.

The chain combines TRBV9 with TRBJ1-1; 12 positions match TRBD1. With 1 base clipped from V and 6 bases from J, the junction kept 10 bases outside the gene matches. The CDR3 is made up of 17 amino acids. CDR1 is SGDLS and CDR2 is YYNGEE in the germline V gene. CDR3 in DNA: TGTGCCAGCAGCGTAAAGCGGGACAGGGGGCAGCGTTCTGAAGCTTTCTTT. Its translation: CASSVKRDRGQRSEAFF.

This clonotype was counted a single time. V gene TRBV9 combines with J gene TRBJ1-4, with D possibly matching TRBD1 (6 bases). CDR1 and CDR2 (germline): SGDLS, YYNGEE. Trimming removed 0 bases at V and 7 bases at J, with 13 bases between. This CDR3 has 15 amino acids. The CDR3 loop is CASSVAGVWGEKLFF. The CDR3 DNA follows: TGTGCCAGCAGCGTAGCAGGGGTTTGGGGTGAAAAACTGTTTTTT.

The chain combines TRBV24-1 with TRBJ1-1; D is unresolved. CDR1 is KGHDR, CDR2 SFDVKD, per germline. This CDR3 comprises 13 residues. Trimming removed 3 bases from V and 6 bases from J, with 10 bases in between. The DNA for the CDR3 is TGTGCCACCAGTGATCCTGGAACCGCTGAAGCTTTCTTT. It yields the protein CATSDPGTAEAFF.

The chain recombines TRBV29-1 with TRBJ2-5; D remains ambiguous. Looked up from germline, CDR1 is SQVTM and CDR2 is ANQGSEA. The CDR3 loop spans 9 amino acids. The CDR3 sequence: CRYDKAPYF. The CDR3 DNA reads TGCAGATACGACAAGGCCCCGTACTTC.

V is TRBV7-9 and J is TRBJ2-5; no clear D. The CDR3 runs 12 residues. V lost 8 bases and J 1 base, leaving 8 bases between the germline ends. Per germline, CDR1 SEHNR and CDR2 FQNEAQ (reference sequence). The CDR3 region has the DNA TGTGCCAGCCAAAGAGTCCAAGAGACCCAGTACTTC. Protein: CASQRVQETQYF.

This chain connects TRBV7-3 to TRBJ1-6; D not resolved. This CDR3 comprises 13 residues. Germline loops: CDR1 SGHTA, CDR2 FQGTGA. V lost 1 base to trimming and J lost 13 bases, with 11 bases between them. CDR3 region: CASSLNGSDPLHF. For the CDR3, the DNA is TGTGCCAGCAGCTTAAATGGGTCCGATCCCCTCCACTTT.

Only a few counts were recorded for this clonotype. The rearrangement uses TRBV2 and TRBJ1-4; D uncertain. The V and J ends lost 8 bases and 7 bases respectively, with 11 bases between them. CDR3 size: 12 residues. CDR1 is SNHLY and CDR2 is FYNNEI in the germline V gene. The CDR3 loop is CASAAPVEKLFF. DNA for the CDR3: TGTGCCAGCGCGGCTCCGGTTGAAAAACTGTTTTTT.

A single count supports this clonotype. This chain connects TRBV19 to TRBJ2-7; weak D call: TRBD2 (6 bases). The CDR3 length is 14 residues. The germline V gene has CDR1 LNHDA and CDR2 SQIVND (reference sequence). Between the trimmed V and J ends, which lost 6 bases and 3 bases, there was a span of 15 bases. CDR3 coding DNA: TGTGCCAGTAGCGCCGGGGGACGGATCTACGAGCAGTACTTC. Its translation: CASSAGGRIYEQYF.

The rearrangement links TRBV19 to TRBJ1-5, with a possible D match to TRBD1 (6 bases). Per the germline V gene, CDR1 is LNHDA and CDR2 is SQIVND (reference sequence). V lost 4 bases and J 0 bases, leaving 13 bases between the germline ends. This CDR3 region has 16 residues. The CDR3 DNA reads TGTGCCAGTAGTACATCCGGGGGCTATAGCAATCAGCCCCAGCATTTT. It yields the protein CASSTSGGYSNQPQHF.

V is TRBV19 and J is TRBJ1-5; perhaps TRBD1 as D (5 bases). The CDR3 is 12 residues long. CDR1 and CDR2 (germline): LNHDA, SQIVND (reference sequence). V was clipped by 7 bases and J by 9 bases, with 13 bases between them. The CDR3 region has the DNA TGTGCCAGTAAATCACGGGGCGTGCCCCAGCATTTT. This sequence encodes CASKSRGVPQHF. The variable domain in full, with the rest retrieved from reference TRBV19 and TRBJ1-5, is DGGITQSPKYLFRKEGQNVTLSCEQNLNHDAMYWYRQDPGQGLRLIYYSQIVNDFQKGDIAEGYSVSREKKESFPLTVTSAQKNPTAFYLCASKSRGVPQHFGDGTRLSIL.

The chain joins TRBV24-1 to TRBJ1-1; no clear D. This CDR3 is built from 12 residues. The germline V gene encodes CDR1 KGHDR and CDR2 SFDVKD. V lost 3 bases and J 1 base, leaving 2 bases between the germline ends. As DNA, the CDR3 is TGTGCCACCAGTGATAGGAACACTGAAGCTTTCTTT. Translating it yields CATSDRNTEAFF.

This clonotype came up a few times. The chain employs TRBV19 and TRBJ2-7, with D perhaps TRBD2 (7 bases). This CDR3 region has 15 residues. Trimming pared 5 bases from V and 3 bases from J, leaving 17 bases between. From germline, CDR1 is LNHDA and CDR2 SQIVND (reference sequence). The CDR3 region is CASSPWGGQGYEQYF. The CDR3 nucleotides read TGTGCCAGTAGTCCATGGGGGGGCCAGGGCTACGAGCAGTACTTC.

V usage is TRBV7-9 and J usage is TRBJ2-1; the D is unclear. The CDR3 runs to 14 residues. The V and J ends lost 5 bases and 7 bases respectively, with 15 bases between them. Per germline, CDR1 SEHNR and CDR2 FQNEAQ (reference sequence). CDR3 residues: CASSHLTLMNEQFF. CDR3 in DNA: TGTGCCAGCAGCCATCTGACGTTAATGAATGAGCAGTTCTTC.

Comment on this clonotype: The junction differs from germline at one of its ends, possibly a read error. V is TRBV25-1 and J is TRBJ1-1, with 7 nucleotides matching TRBD1. The V gene's germline CDR1 is MGHDK and CDR2 SYGVNS. CDR3 length equals 19 residues. CDR3 in DNA: TGTGCCATCAGTGGGGCCAGGGACAGTTTGTGTCTAATGAACACTGAAGCTTTCTTT. This sequence encodes CAISGARDSLCLMNTEAFF.

This clonotype was detected only a few times. One end of the junction fails to match germline, which may point to a read error. The chain carries TRBV6-1 and TRBJ2-7; a weak D match, TRBD2 (5 bases). The CDR3 has 14 amino acids. From germline, CDR1 is MNHNS and CDR2 SASEGT. CDR3 nucleotide sequence: TGTGCCATCAGTGAGTCGCCGGGATACGACGAGCAGTACTTC. It specifies CAISESPGYDEQYF.

The chain has TRBV12-3 or TRBV12-4 and TRBJ2-7; D is ambiguous. V shed 2 bases and J shed 3 bases, with 14 bases lying between them. CDR3 length: 15 residues. This CDR3 reads CASSLPGQKLYEQYF. CDR3 DNA sequence: TGTGCCAGCAGTTTACCTGGCCAGAAGCTCTACGAGCAGTACTTC.

The gene calls are TRBV10-1 and TRBJ1-5; D is uncertain. The CDR3 contains 10 residues. Germline CDR1 is WNHNN and CDR2 is SYGVQD (reference sequence). Trimming left V 10 bases short and J 11 bases short, with 12 bases between. CDR3 loop: CAKARMSQHF. The CDR3 nucleotides are TGCGCCAAAGCCCGGATGTCCCAGCATTTT.

Only a few counts were recorded for this clonotype. V is TRBV2 and J is TRBJ2-5; no clear D gene. Trimming left V 3 bases short and J 7 bases short, with 9 bases between. The CDR3 totals 12 residues. Germline CDR1 and CDR2: SNHLY and FYNNEI. In DNA form, the CDR3 reads TGTGCCAGCAGTGAGAGTCTTGGGACCCAGTACTTC. Encoded protein: CASSESLGTQYF. Filled out from reference TRBV2 and TRBJ2-5, the complete variable domain reads EPEVTQTPSHQVTQMGQEVILRCVPISNHLYFYWYRQILGQKVEFLVSFYNNEISEKSEIFDDQFSVERPDGSNFTLKIRSTKLEDSAMYFCASSESLGTQYFGPGTRLLVL.

A note on this clonotype: One end of the junction is discordant with germline, which a read error may explain. The rearrangement uses TRBV2 and TRBJ2-2; possibly TRBD1 for D (6 bases). CDR3 length equals 14 residues. Germline loops: CDR1 SNHLY, CDR2 FYNNEI. This CDR3 reads CASLSQGNAGELFF. In nucleotides, the CDR3 is TGTGCCAGTCTTTCTCAGGGGAACGCCGGGGAGCTGTTTTTT.

The V and J genes are TRBV10-3 and TRBJ2-3; 7 nucleotides agree with TRBD2. Trimming cost V 5 bases and J 4 bases; bases outside gene matches: 3. CDR3 length equals 13 residues. Germline CDR1 ENHRY, CDR2 SYGVKD. CDR3 in amino acids: CAISPLAPDTQYF. As DNA, the CDR3 is TGTGCCATCAGTCCACTAGCGCCAGATACGCAGTATTTT.

The rearrangement links TRBV7-9 to TRBJ1-1; weak D call: TRBD1 (6 bases). The CDR3 has 15 residues. Trimming took off 5 bases at V and 1 base at J, with 14 bases between the two ends. Germline lookup yields CDR1 SEHNR and CDR2 FQNEAQ (reference sequence). The CDR3: CASSPPTGSNTEAFF. The CDR3 region has the DNA TGTGCCAGCAGCCCACCCACAGGGTCGAACACTGAAGCTTTCTTT.

This clonotype was counted at least ten times. The chain recombines TRBV9 with TRBJ2-1, with TRBD2 matching 10 bases. The V segment lost 0 bases and the J segment 8 bases; nucleotides outside the gene matches: 2. The CDR3 runs to 14 residues. In germline, CDR1 is SGDLS, CDR2 YYNGEE. CDR3 coding DNA: TGTGCCAGCAGCGTAGTAAGCGGGGGGGATGAGCAGTTCTTC. This translates into CASSVVSGGDEQFF.

The chain has TRBV10-3 and TRBJ2-7; 8 bases agree with TRBD1. Germline assignment: CDR1 ENHRY and CDR2 SYGVKD. The CDR3 is 17 residues long. V shed 2 bases and J 6 bases; nucleotides not matched to a gene: 15. In DNA form, the CDR3 reads TGTGCCATCAGTGAGACACTAACCGGACAGGGCTCGATCGAGCAGTACTTC. This codes for CAISETLTGQGSIEQYF.

The chain carries TRBV7-9 and TRBJ2-1; D is possibly TRBD2 (6 bases). With 5 bases removed from V and 9 bases from J, the gap between germline ends came to 14 bases. The CDR3 runs to 13 residues. Germline CDR1 reads SEHNR; CDR2 reads FQNEAQ (reference sequence). The CDR3 region is CASSPQVGGEQFF. The CDR3 DNA reads TGTGCCAGCAGCCCCCAAGTGGGGGGTGAGCAGTTCTTC.

The CDR3 spells CSARDLSGIGYNEQFF. The CDR3, as DNA: TGCAGTGCTAGAGATCTTTCGGGGATCGGTTACAATGAGCAGTTCTTC. The chain couples TRBV20-1 to TRBJ2-1, with a possible D match to TRBD2 (5 bases). The V gene lost 0 bases and the J gene lost 4 bases, with 16 bases spanning the gap. The CDR3 runs to 16 residues. Germline V gene lookup returns CDR1 DFQATT and CDR2 SNEGSKA (reference sequence).

The rearrangement links TRBV9 to TRBJ2-3, with D possibly being TRBD1 or TRBD2 (6 bases each). This CDR3 spans 16 amino acids. Germline V CDR1 and CDR2: SGDLS, YYNGEE. V was clipped by 3 bases and J by 6 bases, with 20 bases between them. The CDR3 bases are TGTGCCAGCAGCGCGCGGGACGGGGGCCCTACCGATACGCAGTATTTT. Its translation: CASSARDGGPTDTQYF.

This clonotype was counted a single time. J is TRBJ2-3 and V is TRBV5-1, with 7 bases that match TRBD2. The CDR3 runs 14 residues. V lost 5 bases, J lost 4 bases, and 7 bases stayed unmatched. The germline V gene has CDR1 SGHRS and CDR2 YFSETQ. The CDR3 DNA sequence: TGCGCCAGCAGGGAGGGAGGGCGGGCAGATACGCAGTATTTT. It is translated as CASREGGRADTQYF.

The rearrangement links TRBV7-9 to TRBJ1-2; D gene ambiguous. Trimming took 3 bases from V and 6 from J, leaving 14 bases between them. The germline CDR1 and CDR2 sequences are SEHNR and FQNEAQ (reference sequence). CDR3 length: 14 amino acids. Here the CDR3 reads CASSLKGLGHGYTF. In DNA, the CDR3 is TGTGCCAGCAGCTTGAAGGGCCTTGGGCATGGCTACACCTTC.

In this sample, this clonotype turned up a few times. The chain uses TRBV20-1 and TRBJ2-7; D might be TRBD2 (5 bases). In germline, CDR1 is DFQATT, CDR2 SNEGSKA (reference sequence). V dropped 3 bases and J dropped 3 bases, with 18 bases sitting between them. There are 15 residues in the CDR3. The DNA for the CDR3 is TGCAGTGCTAGTTACCCCGGTCGGAGGAGCTACGAGCAGTACTTC. Residues: CSASYPGRRSYEQYF.

This clonotype was counted ten times or more. V usage is TRBV14 and J usage is TRBJ2-2; D is undetermined. V was pared by 0 bases and J by 0 bases, with 2 bases between. Germline V gene data show CDR1 as SGHDN and CDR2 as FVKESK. CDR3 length equals 14 residues. The chain's CDR3 is CASSQDTNTGELFF. CDR3 in DNA: TGTGCCAGCAGCCAAGATACGAACACCGGGGAGCTGTTTTTT.

This clonotype was recorded at least ten times. The chain has TRBV2 and TRBJ1-1; 9 bases line up with TRBD1. Germline CDR1 is SNHLY and CDR2 is FYNNEI. The CDR3 sequence is 15 residues long. With V trimmed by 7 bases and J by 3 bases, 9 bases remained unmatched. CDR3 coding DNA: TGTGCCAGCACCGGGACAGGGATTGGGTACACTGAAGCTTTCTTT. It is translated as CASTGTGIGYTEAFF. The variable domain in full, completed from reference TRBV2 and TRBJ1-1, reads EPEVTQTPSHQVTQMGQEVILRCVPISNHLYFYWYRQILGQKVEFLVSFYNNEISEKSEIFDDQFSVERPDGSNFTLKIRSTKLEDSAMYFCASTGTGIGYTEAFFGQGTRLTVV.